The clone carrying this T cell receptor beta chain was picked up a small number of times. MiXCR, run by TCRdb on the RACE reads, gives a single entry per CDR3 protein. The sample yields some 90,000 distinct CDR3 sequences, approximately 9% seen once. These data belong to a study of human T cells and chemical hapten exposure. V lost 3 bases and J lost 0, with 16 bases in between. The CDR3 is 16 residues long. Per the germline V gene, CDR1 is SGHRS and CDR2 is YFSETQ. Time point denoted: pre-sensitization, week 0. Treatment noted: therapeutic diphenylcyclopropenone sensitization with weekly scalp DPC. This sequence was found in a man between 40 and 49 years old with alopecia areata. Some clones in this sample may be carry-over from other donors' samples. J is TRBJ2-7 and V is TRBV5-1, with no clear D. The sample consisted of whole blood, taken in connection with sensitization to the hapten diphenylcyclopropenone (DPC). CDR3 residues: CASSSGAQESSYEQYF. CDR3 sequence (DNA): TGCGCCAGCAGCTCGGGCGCCCAGGAGAGCTCCTACGAGCAGTACTTC.